These 12 T cell receptor beta chains share one sample of origin, sequenced in a study of blood T cell repertoires in COVID-19. The protocol was immunoSEQ multiplex PCR, while the TCRdb copy is restricted to in-frame clones and leaves out a portion. The data hold some 70,000 clones, with approximately 90% observed a single time. The sequenced material came from peripheral blood. Receptor source: a woman in her sixties or seventies with acute or convalescent COVID-19.

This rearrangement joins TRBV18 to TRBJ1-3; D gene ambiguous. Trimming cost V 0 bases and J 2 bases, with 14 bases left between them. Germline CDR1 KGHSH, CDR2 LQKENI. This CDR3 is built from 17 residues. CDR3 in amino acids: CASSPPPIRVAGNTIYF. The CDR3 DNA reads as TGTGCCAGCTCACCACCCCCAATCCGGGTCGCTGGAAACACCATATATTTT.

The sample holds one count of this clone. The CDR3 DNA is TGCGCCAGCAGCTTGGCGGGGGGCGCGGACACCGGGGAGCTGTTTTTT. Its protein is CASSLAGGADTGELFF. The chain is built from TRBV5-1 and TRBJ2-2; D perhaps matches TRBD2 (7 bases). V lost 0 bases and J 3 bases, leaving 12 bases between the germline ends. Germline V CDR1 and CDR2: SGHRS, YFSETQ. This CDR3 comprises 16 residues. Combining the CDR3 with reference TRBV5-1 and TRBJ2-2 gives the whole variable domain KAGVTQTPRYLIKTRGQQVTLSCSPISGHRSVSWYQQTPGQGLQFLFEYFSETQRNKGNFPGRFSGRQFSNSRSEMNVSTLELGDSALYLCASSLAGGADTGELFFGEGSRLTVL.

This rearrangement joins TRBV6-6 to TRBJ2-3, with D possibly being TRBD2 (6 bases). Per germline, CDR1 MNHNY and CDR2 SVGAGI (reference sequence). CDR3 length equals 17 residues. The V end was cut by 5 bases, the J end by 0 bases, with 18 bases between. The CDR3 sequence is CASSLSWGGGSTDTQYF. DNA of the CDR3: TGTGCCAGCAGTCTTAGTTGGGGAGGAGGGAGCACAGATACGCAGTATTTT.

The chain combines TRBV5-4 with TRBJ2-3; 8 positions match TRBD2. The V segment lost 3 bases and the J segment 2 bases; nucleotides outside the gene matches: 8. The CDR3 is 16 amino acids. CDR1 is SGHNT, CDR2 YYREEE, per germline (reference sequence). Here the CDR3 reads CASSSLAGSLTDTQYF. DNA for the CDR3: TGTGCCAGCAGCTCCTTAGCGGGATCCCTCACAGATACGCAGTATTTT.

The CDR3 DNA reads TGTGCCACCAGCAGAGGTAGCCAGAGTCATAGCAATCAGCCCCAGCATTTT. It is translated as CATSRGSQSHSNQPQHF. The chain has TRBV15 and TRBJ1-5; D ambiguous. The germline V gene encodes CDR1 LNHNV and CDR2 YYDKDF (reference sequence). The V and J ends lost 1 base and 0 bases respectively, with 13 bases between them. The CDR3 has 17 amino acids.

This clone was observed a single time. The genes are TRBV6-5 and TRBJ2-2; 10 positions match TRBD1. From germline, CDR1 is MNHEY and CDR2 SVGAGI. J gave up 6 bases and V 5 bases, and 6 bases lay outside the gene matches. The CDR3 runs 15 residues. CDR3 coding DNA: TGTGCCAGCAGTCCCCCTGGGACAGGGGCCGGGGAGCTGTTTTTT. Translation gives CASSPPGTGAGELFF.

In its sample, this clone was seen a few times. The chain is built from TRBV28 and TRBJ1-1; the D gene is possibly TRBD1 (6 bases). Germline assignment: CDR1 MDHEN and CDR2 SYDVKM. Trimming removed 6 bases at V and 6 bases at J, with 11 bases between. The CDR3 runs 12 residues. CDR3 residues: CASSYNRAEAFF. CDR3 coding DNA: TGTGCCAGCAGCTACAACAGGGCTGAAGCTTTCTTT.

The chain employs TRBV6-2 or TRBV6-3 and TRBJ2-1; a possible D gene is TRBD2 (7 bases). The germline CDR1 and CDR2 sequences are MNHEY and SVGEGT. The CDR3 is 15 residues long. Trimming pared 5 bases from V and 7 bases from J, leaving 18 bases between. CDR3 loop: CASSPRGVGGNEQFF. In DNA, the CDR3 is TGTGCCAGCAGTCCCAGGGGCGTGGGGGGGAATGAGCAGTTCTTC.

The chain has TRBV25-1 and TRBJ1-1, with 7 bases fitting TRBD1. Germline V gene sequence: CDR1 MGHDK, CDR2 SYGVNS. The J segment lost 8 bases and the V segment lost 11 bases, leaving 11 bases of the junction unmatched. The CDR3 runs 12 residues. The CDR3 coding sequence is TGTGCCTCCCCCGGACAGGAACCCGAAGCTTTCTTT. Residues: CASPGQEPEAFF.

This chain links TRBV6-5 with TRBJ1-2; unclear D gene. CDR3 length: 14 amino acids. The V gene's germline CDR1 is MNHEY and CDR2 SVGAGI. The V and J ends lost 2 bases and 3 bases respectively, with 10 bases between them. The CDR3 nucleotides are TGTGCCAGCAGTTACAAGTCTGGAGACTATGGCTACACCTTC. It is translated as CASSYKSGDYGYTF.

The rearrangement uses TRBV28 and TRBJ1-2; TRBD1 is a possible D gene (6 bases). The CDR3 runs to 15 residues. Germline V CDR1 and CDR2: MDHEN, SYDVKM. V lost 1 base and J 2 bases, leaving 11 bases between the germline ends. CDR3 sequence reads: CASSLLNRANYGYTF. The CDR3 DNA reads TGTGCCAGCAGTTTATTAAACAGGGCAAACTATGGCTACACCTTC.

The V call is TRBV5-1, the J call TRBJ2-5; 14 bases match TRBD2. Trimming removed 1 base from V and 4 bases from J; junction bases left unmatched: 3. The germline gives CDR1 SGHRS, CDR2 YFSETQ. CDR3 size: 16 residues. This CDR3 reads CASSLSGTSGGETQYF. CDR3 coding DNA: TGCGCCAGCAGCTTGTCGGGGACTAGCGGGGGAGAGACCCAGTACTTC.